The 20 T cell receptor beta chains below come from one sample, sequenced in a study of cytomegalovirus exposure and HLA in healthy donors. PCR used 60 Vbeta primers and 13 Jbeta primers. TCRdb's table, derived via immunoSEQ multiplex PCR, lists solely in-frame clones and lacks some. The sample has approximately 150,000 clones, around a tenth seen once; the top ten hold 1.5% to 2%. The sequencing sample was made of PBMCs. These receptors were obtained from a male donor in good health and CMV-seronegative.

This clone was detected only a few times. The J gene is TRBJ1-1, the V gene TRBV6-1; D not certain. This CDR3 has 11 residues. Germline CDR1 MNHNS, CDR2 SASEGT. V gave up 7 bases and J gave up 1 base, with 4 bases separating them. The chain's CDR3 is CASTRNTEAFF. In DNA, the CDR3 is TGTGCCAGCACGAGGAACACTGAAGCTTTCTTT.

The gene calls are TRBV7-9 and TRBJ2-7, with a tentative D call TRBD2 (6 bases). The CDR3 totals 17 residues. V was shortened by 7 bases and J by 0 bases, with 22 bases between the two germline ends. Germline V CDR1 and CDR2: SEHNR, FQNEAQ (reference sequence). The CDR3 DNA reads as TGTGCCAGCATCCCCCCCCCTAGCGCCTTACACTCCTACGAGCAGTACTTC. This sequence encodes CASIPPPSALHSYEQYF.

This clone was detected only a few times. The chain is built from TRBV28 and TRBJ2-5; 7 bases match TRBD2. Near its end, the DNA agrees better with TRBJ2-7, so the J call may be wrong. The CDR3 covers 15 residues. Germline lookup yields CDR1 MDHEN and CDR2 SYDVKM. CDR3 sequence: CASSATLASSYEQYF. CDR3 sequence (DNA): TGTGCCAGCAGTGCCACACTAGCGAGTTCCTACGAGCAGTACTTC.

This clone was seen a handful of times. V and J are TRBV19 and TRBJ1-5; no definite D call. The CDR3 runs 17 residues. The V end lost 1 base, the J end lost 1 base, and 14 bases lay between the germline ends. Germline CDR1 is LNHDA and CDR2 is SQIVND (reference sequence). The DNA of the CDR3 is TGTGCCAGTAGTATAGGTTGGGGAGGCGGCAGCAATCAGCCCCAGCATTTT. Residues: CASSIGWGGGSNQPQHF.

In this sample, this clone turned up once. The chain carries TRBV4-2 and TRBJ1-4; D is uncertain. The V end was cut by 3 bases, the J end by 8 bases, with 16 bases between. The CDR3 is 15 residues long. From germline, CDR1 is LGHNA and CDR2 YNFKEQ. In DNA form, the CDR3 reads TGTGCCAGCAGCCAGCCGGGAAAGGGATGGGAAAAACTGTTTTTT. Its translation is CASSQPGKGWEKLFF.

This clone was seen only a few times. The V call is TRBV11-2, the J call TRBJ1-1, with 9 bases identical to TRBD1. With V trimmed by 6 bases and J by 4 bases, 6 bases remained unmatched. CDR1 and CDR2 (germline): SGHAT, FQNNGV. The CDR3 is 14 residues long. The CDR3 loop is CASRSQGATTEAFF. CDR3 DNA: TGTGCCAGCAGGTCACAGGGGGCGACCACTGAAGCTTTCTTT.

CDR3 amino acids: CASGPRAGHSGEQFF. The DNA for the CDR3 is TGTGCCAGCGGTCCCCGCGCAGGGCATAGCGGTGAGCAGTTCTTC. The rearrangement joins TRBV7-2 to TRBJ2-1; D possibly corresponds to TRBD2 (6 bases). Germline-derived CDR1 and CDR2 are SGHTA and FQGNSA. The germline V and J ends were trimmed by 8 bases and 9 bases, with 23 bases remaining between them. This CDR3 has 15 amino acids.

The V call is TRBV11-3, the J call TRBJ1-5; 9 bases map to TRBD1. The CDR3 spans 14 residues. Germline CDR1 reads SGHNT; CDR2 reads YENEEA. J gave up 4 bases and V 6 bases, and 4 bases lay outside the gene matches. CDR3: CASSPGQGNQPQHF. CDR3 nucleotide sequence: TGTGCCAGCAGTCCCGGACAGGGGAATCAGCCCCAGCATTTT.

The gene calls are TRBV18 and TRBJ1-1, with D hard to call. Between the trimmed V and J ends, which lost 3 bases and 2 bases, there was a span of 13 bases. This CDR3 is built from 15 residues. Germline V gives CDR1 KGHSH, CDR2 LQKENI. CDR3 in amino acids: CASSPLFGGNTEAFF. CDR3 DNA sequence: TGTGCCAGCTCACCCCTTTTTGGAGGAAACACTGAAGCTTTCTTT. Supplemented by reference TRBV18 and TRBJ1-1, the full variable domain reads NAGVMQNPRHLVRRRGQEARLRCSPMKGHSHVYWYRQLPEEGLKFMVYLQKENIIDESGMPKERFSAEFPKEGPSILRIQQVVRGDSAAYFCASSPLFGGNTEAFFGQGTRLTVV.

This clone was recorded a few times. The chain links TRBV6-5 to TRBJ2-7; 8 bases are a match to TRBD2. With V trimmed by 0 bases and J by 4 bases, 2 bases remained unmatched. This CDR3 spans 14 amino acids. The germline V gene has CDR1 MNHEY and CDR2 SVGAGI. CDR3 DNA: TGTGCCAGCAGTTACTCCAGCGGGAGTTACGAGCAGTACTTC. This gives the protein CASSYSSGSYEQYF.

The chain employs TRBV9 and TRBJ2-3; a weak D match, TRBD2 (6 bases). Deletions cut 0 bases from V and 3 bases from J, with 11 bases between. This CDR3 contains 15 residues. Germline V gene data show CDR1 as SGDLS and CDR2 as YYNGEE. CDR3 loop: CASSVAGVITDTQYF. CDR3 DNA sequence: TGTGCCAGCAGCGTAGCGGGAGTCATAACAGATACGCAGTATTTT.

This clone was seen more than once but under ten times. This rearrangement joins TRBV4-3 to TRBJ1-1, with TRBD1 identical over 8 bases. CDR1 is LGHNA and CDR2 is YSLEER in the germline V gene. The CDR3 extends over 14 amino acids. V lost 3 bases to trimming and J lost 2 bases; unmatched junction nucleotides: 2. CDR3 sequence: CASSHGTGNTEAFF. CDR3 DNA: TGCGCCAGCAGCCACGGGACAGGAAACACTGAAGCTTTCTTT.

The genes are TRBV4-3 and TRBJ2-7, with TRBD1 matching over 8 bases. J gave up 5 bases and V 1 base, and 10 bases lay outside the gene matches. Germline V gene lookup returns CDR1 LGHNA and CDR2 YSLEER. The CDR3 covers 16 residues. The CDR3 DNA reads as TGCGCCAGCAGCCAAGTATACGGCCAGGGGGCTGACGAGCAGTACTTC. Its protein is CASSQVYGQGADEQYF.

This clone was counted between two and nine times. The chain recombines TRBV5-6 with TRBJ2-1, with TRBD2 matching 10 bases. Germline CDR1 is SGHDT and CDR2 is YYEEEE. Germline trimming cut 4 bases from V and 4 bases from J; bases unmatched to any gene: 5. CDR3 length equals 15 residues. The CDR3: CASSLRTSGYNEQFF. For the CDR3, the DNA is TGTGCCAGCAGCCTCAGGACTAGCGGATACAATGAGCAGTTCTTC.

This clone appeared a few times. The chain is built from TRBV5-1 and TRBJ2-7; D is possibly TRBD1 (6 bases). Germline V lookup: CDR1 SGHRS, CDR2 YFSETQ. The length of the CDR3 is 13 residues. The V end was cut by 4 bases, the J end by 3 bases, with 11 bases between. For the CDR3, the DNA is TGCGCCAGCAGCCCCCCGGACAGCTACGAGCAGTACTTC. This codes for CASSPPDSYEQYF.

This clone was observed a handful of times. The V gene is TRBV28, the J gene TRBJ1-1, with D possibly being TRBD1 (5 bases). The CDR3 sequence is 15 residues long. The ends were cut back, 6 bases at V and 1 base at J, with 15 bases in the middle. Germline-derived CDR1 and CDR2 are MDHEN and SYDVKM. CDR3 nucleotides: TGTGCCAGCAGCTCTTGGGGGGAGGAGAACACTGAAGCTTTCTTT. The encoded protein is CASSSWGEENTEAFF.

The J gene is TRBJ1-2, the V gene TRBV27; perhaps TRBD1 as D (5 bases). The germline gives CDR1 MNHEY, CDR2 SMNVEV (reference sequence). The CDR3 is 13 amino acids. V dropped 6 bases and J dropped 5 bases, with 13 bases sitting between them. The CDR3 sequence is CASSVAGGYGYTF. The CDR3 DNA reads TGTGCCAGCAGCGTTGCCGGGGGGTATGGCTACACCTTC.

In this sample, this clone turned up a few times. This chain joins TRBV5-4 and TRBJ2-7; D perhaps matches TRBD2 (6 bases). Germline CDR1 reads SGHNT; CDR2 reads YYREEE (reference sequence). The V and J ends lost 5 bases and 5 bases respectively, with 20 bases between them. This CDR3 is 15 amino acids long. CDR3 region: CASSPPGTSTHEQYF. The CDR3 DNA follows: TGTGCCAGCAGTCCACCCGGGACTTCAACCCACGAGCAGTACTTC. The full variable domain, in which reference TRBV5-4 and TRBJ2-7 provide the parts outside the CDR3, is ETGVTQSPTHLIKTRGQQVTLRCSSQSGHNTVSWYQQALGQGPQFIFQYYREEENGRGNFPPRFSGLQFPNYSSELNVNALELDDSALYLCASSPPGTSTHEQYFGPGTRLTVT.

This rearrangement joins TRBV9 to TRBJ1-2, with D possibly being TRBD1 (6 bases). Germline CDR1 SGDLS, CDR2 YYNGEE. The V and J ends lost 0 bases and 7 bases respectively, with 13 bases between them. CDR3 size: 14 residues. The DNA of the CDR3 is TGTGCCAGCAGCGTAGTCGGGGGGCCGGGTGGCTACACCTTC. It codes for CASSVVGGPGGYTF.

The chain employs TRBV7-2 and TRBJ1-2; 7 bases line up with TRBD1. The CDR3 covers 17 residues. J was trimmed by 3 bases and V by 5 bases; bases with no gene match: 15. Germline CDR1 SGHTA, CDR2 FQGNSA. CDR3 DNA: TGTGCCAGCAGCCTAGGCCCTAGGTTTGGGACAGACTATGGCTACACCTTC. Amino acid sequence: CASSLGPRFGTDYGYTF.